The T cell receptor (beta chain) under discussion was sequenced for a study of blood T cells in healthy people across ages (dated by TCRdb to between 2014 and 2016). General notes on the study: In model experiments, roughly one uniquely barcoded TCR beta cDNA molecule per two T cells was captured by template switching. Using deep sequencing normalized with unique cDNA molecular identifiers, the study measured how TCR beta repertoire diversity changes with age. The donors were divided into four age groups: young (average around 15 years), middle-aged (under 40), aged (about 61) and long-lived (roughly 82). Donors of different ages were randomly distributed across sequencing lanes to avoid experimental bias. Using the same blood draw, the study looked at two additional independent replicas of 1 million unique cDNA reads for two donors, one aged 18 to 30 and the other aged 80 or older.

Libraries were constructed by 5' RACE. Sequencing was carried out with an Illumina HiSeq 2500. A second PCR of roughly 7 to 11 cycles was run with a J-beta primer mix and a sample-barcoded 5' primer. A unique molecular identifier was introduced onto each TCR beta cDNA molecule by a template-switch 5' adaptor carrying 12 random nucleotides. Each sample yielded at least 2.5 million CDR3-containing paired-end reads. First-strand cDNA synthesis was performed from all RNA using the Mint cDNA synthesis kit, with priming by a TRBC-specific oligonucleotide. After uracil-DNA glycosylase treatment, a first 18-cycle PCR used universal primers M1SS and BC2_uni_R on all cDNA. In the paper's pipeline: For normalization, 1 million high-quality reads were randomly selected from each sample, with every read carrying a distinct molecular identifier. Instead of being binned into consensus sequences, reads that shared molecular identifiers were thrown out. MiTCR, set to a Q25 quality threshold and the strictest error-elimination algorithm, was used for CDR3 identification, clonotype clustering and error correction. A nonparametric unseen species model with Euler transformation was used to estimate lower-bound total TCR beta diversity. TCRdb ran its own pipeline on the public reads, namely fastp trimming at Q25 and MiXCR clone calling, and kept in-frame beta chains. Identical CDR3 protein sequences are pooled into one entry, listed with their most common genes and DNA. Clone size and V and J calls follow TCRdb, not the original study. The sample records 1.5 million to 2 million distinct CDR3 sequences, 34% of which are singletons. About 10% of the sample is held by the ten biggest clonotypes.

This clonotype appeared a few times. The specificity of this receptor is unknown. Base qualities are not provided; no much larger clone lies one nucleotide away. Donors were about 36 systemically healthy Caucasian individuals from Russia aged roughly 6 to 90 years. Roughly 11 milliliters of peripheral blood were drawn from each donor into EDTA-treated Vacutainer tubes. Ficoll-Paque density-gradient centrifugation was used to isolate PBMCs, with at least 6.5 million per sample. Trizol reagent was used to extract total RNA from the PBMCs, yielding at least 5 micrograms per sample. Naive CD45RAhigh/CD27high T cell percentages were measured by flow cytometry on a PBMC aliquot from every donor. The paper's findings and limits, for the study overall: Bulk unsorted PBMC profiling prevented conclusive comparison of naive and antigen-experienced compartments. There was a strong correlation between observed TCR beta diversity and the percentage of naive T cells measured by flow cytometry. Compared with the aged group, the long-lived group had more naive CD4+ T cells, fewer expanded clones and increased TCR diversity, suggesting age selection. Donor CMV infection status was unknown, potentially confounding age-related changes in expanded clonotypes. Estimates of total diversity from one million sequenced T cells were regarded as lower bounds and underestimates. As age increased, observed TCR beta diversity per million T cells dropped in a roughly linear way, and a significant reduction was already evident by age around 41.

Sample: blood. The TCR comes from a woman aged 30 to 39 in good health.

The DNA is as follows: TGTGCCAGCAGCGTAGCTAGCGGGGGCTCCTACGAGCAGTACTTC. Its coded protein is CASSVASGGSYEQYF. The sequence joins TRBV9 to TRBJ2-7, with 10 bases in between that match TRBD2. Taken from cysteine to phenylalanine, the CDR3 has 15 residues. Only CDR3 DNA is held: 45 bases, read in frame from base 1. The germline V gene provides CDR1 SGDLS and CDR2 YYNGEE. V trim: 0 bases; J trim: 0 bases; unmatched bases: 0.